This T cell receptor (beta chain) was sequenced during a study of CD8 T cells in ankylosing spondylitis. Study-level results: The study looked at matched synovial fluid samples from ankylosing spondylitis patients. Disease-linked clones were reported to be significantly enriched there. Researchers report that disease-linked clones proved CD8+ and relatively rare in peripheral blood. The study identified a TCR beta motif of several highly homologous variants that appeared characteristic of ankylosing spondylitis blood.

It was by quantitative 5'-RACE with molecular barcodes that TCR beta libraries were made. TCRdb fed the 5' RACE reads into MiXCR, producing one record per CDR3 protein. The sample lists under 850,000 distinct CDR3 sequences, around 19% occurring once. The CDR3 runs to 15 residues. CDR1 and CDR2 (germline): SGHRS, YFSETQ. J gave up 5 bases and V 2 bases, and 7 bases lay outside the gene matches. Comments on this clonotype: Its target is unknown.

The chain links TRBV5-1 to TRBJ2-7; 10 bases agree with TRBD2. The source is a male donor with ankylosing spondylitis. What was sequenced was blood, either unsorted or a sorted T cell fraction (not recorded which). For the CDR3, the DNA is TGCGCCAGCAGCTTCCGGCTAGCGGGGGTGCACGAGCAGTACTTC. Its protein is CASSFRLAGVHEQYF. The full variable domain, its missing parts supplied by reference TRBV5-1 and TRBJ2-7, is KAGVTQTPRYLIKTRGQQVTLSCSPISGHRSVSWYQQTPGQGLQFLFEYFSETQRNKGNFPGRFSGRQFSNSRSEMNVSTLELGDSALYLCASSFRLAGVHEQYFGPGTRLTVT.